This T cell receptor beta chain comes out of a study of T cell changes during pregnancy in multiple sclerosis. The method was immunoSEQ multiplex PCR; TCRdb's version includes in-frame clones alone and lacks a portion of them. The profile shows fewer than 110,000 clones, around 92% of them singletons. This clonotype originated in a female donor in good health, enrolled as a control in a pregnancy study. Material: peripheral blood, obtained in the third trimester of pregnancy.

DNA of the CDR3: TGTGCCAGTAGTCTCTTTGGGGCCCCATCATTAAACACCGGGGAGCTGTTTTTT. Its protein is CASSLFGAPSLNTGELFF. The V gene is TRBV19, the J gene TRBJ2-2; D perhaps matches TRBD1 (5 bases). Deletions cut 5 bases from V and 2 bases from J, with 21 bases between. Germline V gives CDR1 LNHDA, CDR2 SQIVND (reference sequence). The CDR3 runs to 18 residues.